Following are 2 T cell receptor beta chains from one sample sequenced in a study of response to subunit inactivated influenza vaccine. Via MiXCR, TCRdb re-called the RT-PCR reads, giving one row per CDR3 protein. The table has over 800,000 distinct CDR3 sequences, 21% seen once; the top ten hold roughly 10%. Sequencing was performed on PBMCs from blood, taken about 5 days after vaccination. Every receptor here comes from a man over 45 who received an inactivated influenza vaccine.

The chain employs TRBV5-1 and TRBJ1-1, with D unclear. The CDR3 totals 13 residues. Germline V gives CDR1 SGHRS, CDR2 YFSETQ. V lost 0 bases and J lost 12, with 15 bases in between. The CDR3 reads CASSLDRRSVTFF. CDR3 sequence (DNA): TGCGCCAGCAGCTTGGATCGCCGGTCGGTTACTTTCTTT.

This clonotype was detected a few times. The chain links TRBV29-1 to TRBJ1-2, with D unclear. The CDR3 is 11 amino acids. The germline V and J ends were trimmed by 4 bases and 8 bases, with 11 bases remaining between them. From germline, CDR1 is SQVTM and CDR2 ANQGSEA. CDR3 protein: CSVVGRNGYTF. CDR3 bases: TGCAGCGTTGTAGGGCGCAACGGCTACACCTTC.